The T cell receptor (beta chain) under discussion was sequenced for a study of cytomegalovirus exposure and HLA in healthy donors. Use of 60 Vbeta and 13 Jbeta primers characterized the PCR. Libraries were prepared by immunoSEQ multiplex PCR; TCRdb keeps only in-frame clonotypes and omits some of them. The sample carries over 150,000 clones, around 80% recorded once. For this clone: Its antigen is still unknown.

Notes on the study in general: Listed as cytomegalovirus-associated were 150 or so TCR beta chains.

The CDR3 loop spans 15 amino acids. The ends lost 3 bases at V and 5 bases at J; junction bases unmatched: 2. The germline V gene has CDR1 SSHAT and CDR2 FNYEAQ (reference sequence). Sample: PBMCs. The chain combines TRBV7-7 with TRBJ2-2; 11 nucleotides agree with TRBD1. The receptor comes from a man aged 18 to 29 in good health and CMV-seronegative. The CDR3 sequence: CASSFGTGGTGELFF. CDR3 sequence (DNA): TGTGCCAGCAGCTTTGGGACAGGGGGAACCGGGGAGCTGTTTTTT.